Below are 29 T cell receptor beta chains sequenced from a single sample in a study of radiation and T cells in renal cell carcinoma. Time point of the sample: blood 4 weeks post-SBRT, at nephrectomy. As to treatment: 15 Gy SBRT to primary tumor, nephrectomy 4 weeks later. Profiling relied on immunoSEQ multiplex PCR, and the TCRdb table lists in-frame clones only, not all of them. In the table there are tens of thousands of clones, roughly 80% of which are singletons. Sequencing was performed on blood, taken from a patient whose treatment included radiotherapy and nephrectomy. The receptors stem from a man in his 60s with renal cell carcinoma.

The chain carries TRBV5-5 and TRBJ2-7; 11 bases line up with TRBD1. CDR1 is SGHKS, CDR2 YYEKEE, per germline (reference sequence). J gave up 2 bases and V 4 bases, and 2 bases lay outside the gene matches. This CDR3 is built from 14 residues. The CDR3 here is CASSPGQGAYEQYF. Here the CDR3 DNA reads TGTGCCAGCAGCCCGGGACAGGGGGCCTACGAGCAGTACTTC.

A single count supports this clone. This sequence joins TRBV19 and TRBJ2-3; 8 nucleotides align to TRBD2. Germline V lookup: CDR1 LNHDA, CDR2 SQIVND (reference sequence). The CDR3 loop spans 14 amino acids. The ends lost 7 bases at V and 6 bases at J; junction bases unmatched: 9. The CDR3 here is CASTIGLATDTQYF. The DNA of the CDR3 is TGTGCCAGTACCATAGGACTAGCTACGGATACGCAGTATTTT.

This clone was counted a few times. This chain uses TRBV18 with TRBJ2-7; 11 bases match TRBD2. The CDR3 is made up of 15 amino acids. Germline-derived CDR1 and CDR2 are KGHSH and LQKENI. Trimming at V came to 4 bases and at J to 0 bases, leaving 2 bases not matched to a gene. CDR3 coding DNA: TGTGCCAGCTCACTAGCGGGAGGGATCTCCTACGAGCAGTACTTC. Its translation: CASSLAGGISYEQYF. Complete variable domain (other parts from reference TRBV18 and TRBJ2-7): NAGVMQNPRHLVRRRGQEARLRCSPMKGHSHVYWYRQLPEEGLKFMVYLQKENIIDESGMPKERFSAEFPKEGPSILRIQQVVRGDSAAYFCASSLAGGISYEQYFGPGTRLTVT.

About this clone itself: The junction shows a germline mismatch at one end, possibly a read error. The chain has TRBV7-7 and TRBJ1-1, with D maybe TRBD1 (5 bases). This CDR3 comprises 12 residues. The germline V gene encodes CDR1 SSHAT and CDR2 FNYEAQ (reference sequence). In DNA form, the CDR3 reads TGTGCTAGCAGCTTAGCGGCAGGGTCGGCTTTCTTT. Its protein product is CASSLAAGSAFF.

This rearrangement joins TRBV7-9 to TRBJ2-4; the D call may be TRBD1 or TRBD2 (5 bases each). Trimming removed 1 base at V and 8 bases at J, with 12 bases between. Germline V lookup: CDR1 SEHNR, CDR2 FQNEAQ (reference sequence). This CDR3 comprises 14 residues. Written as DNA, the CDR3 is TGTGCCAGCAGCTTAGAAGTTCTGGGGGACATTCAGTACTTC. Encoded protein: CASSLEVLGDIQYF.

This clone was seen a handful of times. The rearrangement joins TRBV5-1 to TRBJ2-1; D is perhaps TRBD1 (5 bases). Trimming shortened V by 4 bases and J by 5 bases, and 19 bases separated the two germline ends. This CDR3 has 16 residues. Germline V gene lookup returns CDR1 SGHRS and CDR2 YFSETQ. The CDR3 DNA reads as TGCGCCAGCAGCCAGAGCCGGTGGACATATCACAATGAGCAGTTCTTC. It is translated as CASSQSRWTYHNEQFF.

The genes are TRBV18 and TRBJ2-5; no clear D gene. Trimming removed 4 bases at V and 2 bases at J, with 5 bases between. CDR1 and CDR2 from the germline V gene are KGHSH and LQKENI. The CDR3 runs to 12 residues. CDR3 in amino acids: CASSRQQETQYF. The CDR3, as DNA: TGTGCCAGCTCACGACAACAAGAGACCCAGTACTTC.

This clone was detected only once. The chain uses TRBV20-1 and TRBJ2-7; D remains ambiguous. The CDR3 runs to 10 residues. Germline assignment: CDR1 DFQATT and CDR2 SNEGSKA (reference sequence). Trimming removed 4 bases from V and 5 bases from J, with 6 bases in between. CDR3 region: CSATRDEQYF. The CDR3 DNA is TGCAGTGCTACAAGGGACGAGCAGTACTTC.

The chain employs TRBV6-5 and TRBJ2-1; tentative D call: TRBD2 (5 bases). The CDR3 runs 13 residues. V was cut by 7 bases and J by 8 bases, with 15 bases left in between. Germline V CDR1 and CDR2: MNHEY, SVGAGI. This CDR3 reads CASKRWLSDEQFF. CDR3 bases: TGTGCCAGCAAGCGGTGGCTTTCCGATGAGCAGTTCTTC.

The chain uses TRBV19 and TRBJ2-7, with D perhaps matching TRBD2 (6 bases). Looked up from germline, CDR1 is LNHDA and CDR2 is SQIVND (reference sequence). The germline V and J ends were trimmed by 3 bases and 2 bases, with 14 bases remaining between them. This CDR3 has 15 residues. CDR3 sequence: CASSIGWRGTYEQYF. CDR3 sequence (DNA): TGTGCCAGTAGTATTGGTTGGAGGGGAACCTACGAGCAGTACTTC.

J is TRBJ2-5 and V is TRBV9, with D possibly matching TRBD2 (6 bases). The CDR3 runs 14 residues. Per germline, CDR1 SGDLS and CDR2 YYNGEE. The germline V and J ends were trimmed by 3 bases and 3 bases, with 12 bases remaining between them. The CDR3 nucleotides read TGTGCCAGCAGCGACCGGAGGGTTGAAGAGACCCAGTACTTC. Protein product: CASSDRRVEETQYF. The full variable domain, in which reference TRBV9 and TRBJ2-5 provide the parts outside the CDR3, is DSGVTQTPKHLITATGQRVTLRCSPRSGDLSVYWYQQSLDQGLQFLIQYYNGEERAKGNILERFSAQQFPDLHSELNLSSLELGDSALYFCASSDRRVEETQYFGPGTRLLVL.

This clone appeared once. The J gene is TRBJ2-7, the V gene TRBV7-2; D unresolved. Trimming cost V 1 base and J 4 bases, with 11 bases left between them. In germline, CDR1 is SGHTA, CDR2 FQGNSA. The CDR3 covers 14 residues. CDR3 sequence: CASSLVPGYYEQYF. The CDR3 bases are TGTGCCAGCAGCTTAGTACCAGGATATTACGAGCAGTACTTC.

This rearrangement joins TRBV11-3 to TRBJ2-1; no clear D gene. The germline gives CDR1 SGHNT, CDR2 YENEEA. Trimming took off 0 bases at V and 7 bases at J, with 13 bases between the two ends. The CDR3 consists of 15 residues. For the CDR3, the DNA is TGTGCCAGCAGCTTAGACTCTCAAGGGTGGAATGAGCAGTTCTTC. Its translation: CASSLDSQGWNEQFF.

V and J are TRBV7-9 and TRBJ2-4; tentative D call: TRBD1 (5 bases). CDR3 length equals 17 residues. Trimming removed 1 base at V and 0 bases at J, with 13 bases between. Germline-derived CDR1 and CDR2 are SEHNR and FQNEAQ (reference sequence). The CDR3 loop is CASSLGGRLKAKNIQYF. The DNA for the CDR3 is TGTGCCAGCAGCTTAGGGGGCAGGTTAAAAGCCAAAAACATTCAGTACTTC.

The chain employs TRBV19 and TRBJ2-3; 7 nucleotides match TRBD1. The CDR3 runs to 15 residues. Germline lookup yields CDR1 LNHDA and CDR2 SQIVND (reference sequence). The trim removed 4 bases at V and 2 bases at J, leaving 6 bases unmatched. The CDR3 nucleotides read TGTGCCAGTAGTACCGGACAGGTACCCACAGATACGCAGTATTTT. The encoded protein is CASSTGQVPTDTQYF.

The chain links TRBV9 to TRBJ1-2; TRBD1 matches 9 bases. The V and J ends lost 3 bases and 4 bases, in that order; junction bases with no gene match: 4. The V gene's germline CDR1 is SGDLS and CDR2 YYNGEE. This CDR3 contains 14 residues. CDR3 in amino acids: CASSGTGERYGYTF. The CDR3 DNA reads TGTGCCAGCAGCGGGACAGGGGAGCGCTATGGCTACACCTTC.

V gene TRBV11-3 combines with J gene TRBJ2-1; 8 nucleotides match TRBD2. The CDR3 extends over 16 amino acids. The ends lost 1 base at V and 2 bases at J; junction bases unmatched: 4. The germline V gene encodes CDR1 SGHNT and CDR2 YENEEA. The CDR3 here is CASSLAAGGPYNEQFF. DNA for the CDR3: TGTGCCAGCAGCTTAGCGGCGGGAGGCCCCTACAATGAGCAGTTCTTC.

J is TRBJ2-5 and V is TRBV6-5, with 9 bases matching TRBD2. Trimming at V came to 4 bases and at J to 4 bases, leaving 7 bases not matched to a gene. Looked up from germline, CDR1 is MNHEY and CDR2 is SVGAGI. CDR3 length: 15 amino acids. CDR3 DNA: TGTGCCAGCAGTTTTAGCGGGAGAGGGAGAGAGACCCAGTACTTC. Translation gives CASSFSGRGRETQYF.

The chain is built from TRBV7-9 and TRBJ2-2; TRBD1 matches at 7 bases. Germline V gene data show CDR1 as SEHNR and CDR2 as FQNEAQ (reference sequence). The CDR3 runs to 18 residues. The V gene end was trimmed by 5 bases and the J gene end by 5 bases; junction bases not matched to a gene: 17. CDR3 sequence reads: CASSPNNGQVPGTGELFF. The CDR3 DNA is TGTGCCAGCAGCCCTAACAACGGACAGGTCCCGGGGACCGGGGAGCTGTTTTTT.

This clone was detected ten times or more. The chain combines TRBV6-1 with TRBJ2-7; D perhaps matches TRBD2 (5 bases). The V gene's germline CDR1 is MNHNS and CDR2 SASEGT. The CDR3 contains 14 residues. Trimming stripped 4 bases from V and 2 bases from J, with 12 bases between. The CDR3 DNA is TGTGCCAGCAGTGCCGAGGGTCCCACCTACGAGCAGTACTTC. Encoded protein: CASSAEGPTYEQYF.

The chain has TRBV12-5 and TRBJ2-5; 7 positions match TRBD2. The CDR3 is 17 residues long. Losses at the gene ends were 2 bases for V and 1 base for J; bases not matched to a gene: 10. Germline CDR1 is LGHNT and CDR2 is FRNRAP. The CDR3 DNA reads TGTGCTAGTGGTTTGTTTCGGGGGGAGACGACCCAAGAGACCCAGTACTTC. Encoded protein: CASGLFRGETTQETQYF. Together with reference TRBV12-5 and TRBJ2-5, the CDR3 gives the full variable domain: DARVTQTPRHKVTEMGQEVTMRCQPILGHNTVFWYRQTMMQGLELLAYFRNRAPLDDSGMPKDRFSAEMPDATLATLKIQPSEPRDSAVYFCASGLFRGETTQETQYFGPGTRLLVL.

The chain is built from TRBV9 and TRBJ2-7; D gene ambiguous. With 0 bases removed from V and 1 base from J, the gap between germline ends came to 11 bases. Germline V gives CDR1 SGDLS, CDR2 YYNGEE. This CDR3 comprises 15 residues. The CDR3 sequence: CASSVEPGGSYEQYF. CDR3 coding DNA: TGTGCCAGCAGCGTAGAACCTGGTGGGTCCTACGAGCAGTACTTC.

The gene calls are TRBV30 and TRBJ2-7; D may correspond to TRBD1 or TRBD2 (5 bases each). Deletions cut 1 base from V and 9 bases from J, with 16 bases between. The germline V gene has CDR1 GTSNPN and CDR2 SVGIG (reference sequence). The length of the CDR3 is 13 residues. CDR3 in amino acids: CAWSGDLGKGQYF. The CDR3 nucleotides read TGTGCCTGGAGTGGGGACCTGGGGAAGGGGCAGTACTTC. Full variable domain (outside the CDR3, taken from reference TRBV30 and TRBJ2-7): SQTIHQWPATLVQPVGSPLSLECTVEGTSNPNLYWYRQAAGRGLQLLFYSVGIGQISSEVPQNLSASRPQDRQFILSSKKLLLSDSGFYLCAWSGDLGKGQYFGPGTRLTVT.

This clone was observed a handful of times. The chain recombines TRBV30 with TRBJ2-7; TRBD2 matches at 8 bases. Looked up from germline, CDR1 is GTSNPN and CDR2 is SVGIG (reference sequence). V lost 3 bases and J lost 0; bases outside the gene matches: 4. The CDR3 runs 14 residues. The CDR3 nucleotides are TGTGCCTGGAGAGCGGGAGCGTTCTCCTACGAGCAGTACTTC. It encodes CAWRAGAFSYEQYF.

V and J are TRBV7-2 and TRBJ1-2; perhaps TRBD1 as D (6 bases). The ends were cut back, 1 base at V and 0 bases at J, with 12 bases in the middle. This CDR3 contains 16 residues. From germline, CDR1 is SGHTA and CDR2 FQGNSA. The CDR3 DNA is TGTGCCAGCAGCTTAGATAGGGGGATAACTAACTATGGCTACACCTTC. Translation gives CASSLDRGITNYGYTF.

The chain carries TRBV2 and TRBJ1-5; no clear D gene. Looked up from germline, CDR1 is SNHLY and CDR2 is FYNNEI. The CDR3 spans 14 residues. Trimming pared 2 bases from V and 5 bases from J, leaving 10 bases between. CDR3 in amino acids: CASSERTEDQPQHF. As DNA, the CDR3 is TGTGCCAGCAGTGAACGTACAGAGGATCAGCCCCAGCATTTT. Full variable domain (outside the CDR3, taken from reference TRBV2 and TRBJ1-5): EPEVTQTPSHQVTQMGQEVILRCVPISNHLYFYWYRQILGQKVEFLVSFYNNEISEKSEIFDDQFSVERPDGSNFTLKIRSTKLEDSAMYFCASSERTEDQPQHFGDGTRLSIL.

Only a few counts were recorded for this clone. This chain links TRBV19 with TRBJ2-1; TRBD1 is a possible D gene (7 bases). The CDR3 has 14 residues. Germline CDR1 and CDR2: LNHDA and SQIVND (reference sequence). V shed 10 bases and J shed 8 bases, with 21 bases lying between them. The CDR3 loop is CAKLTGVREDEQFF. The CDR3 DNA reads TGTGCCAAATTAACAGGGGTGAGGGAGGATGAGCAGTTCTTC.

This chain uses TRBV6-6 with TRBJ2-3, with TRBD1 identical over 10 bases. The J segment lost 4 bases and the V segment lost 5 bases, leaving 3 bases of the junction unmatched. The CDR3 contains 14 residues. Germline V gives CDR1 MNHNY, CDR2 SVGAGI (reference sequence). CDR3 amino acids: CASSTGQGADTQYF. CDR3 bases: TGTGCCAGCAGTACCGGACAGGGGGCAGATACGCAGTATTTT.

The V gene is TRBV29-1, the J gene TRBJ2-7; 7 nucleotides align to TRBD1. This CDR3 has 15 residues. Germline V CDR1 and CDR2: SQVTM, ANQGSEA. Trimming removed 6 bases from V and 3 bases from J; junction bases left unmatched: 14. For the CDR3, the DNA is TGCAGCGTAGCGGACACCGGACAGGCGATCTACGAGCAGTACTTC. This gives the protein CSVADTGQAIYEQYF.